What follows are 32 T cell receptor beta chains derived from one specimen sequenced in a study of immune cell composition in non-small cell lung cancer. Assay used: immunoSEQ multiplex PCR; TCRdb lists only in-frame clones, some missing. This sample has about 7,000 clones, with 65% to 85% found just once. Source material: lung tumor tissue. All receptors derive from a human donor with non-small cell lung cancer.

In its sample, this clone was seen once. V and J are TRBV4-1 and TRBJ2-1, with 11 bases fitting TRBD2. CDR1 and CDR2 (germline): MGHRA, YSYEKL. The CDR3 runs 15 residues. With 1 base clipped from V and 9 bases from J, the junction kept 5 bases outside the gene matches. CDR3 sequence: CASSQAVAGGGEQFF. The CDR3 DNA is TGCGCCAGCAGCCAAGCGGTAGCGGGAGGGGGTGAGCAGTTCTTC.

The V call is TRBV7-2, the J call TRBJ2-3; 12 nucleotides align to TRBD2. V shed 1 base, J shed 7 bases, and the junction held 9 bases outside the gene matches. Germline assignment: CDR1 SGHTA and CDR2 FQGNSA. The CDR3 runs 17 residues. This CDR3 reads CASSLGASGGAGYTQYF. The CDR3 region has the DNA TGTGCCAGCAGCTTAGGAGCTAGCGGGGGGGCGGGGTATACGCAGTATTTT.

The chain uses TRBV5-6 and TRBJ1-4; a possible D gene is TRBD1 (5 bases). CDR1 is SGHDT and CDR2 is YYEEEE in the germline V gene. V dropped 7 bases and J dropped 6 bases, with 13 bases sitting between them. The CDR3 runs to 13 residues. In DNA, the CDR3 is TGTGCCAGCGGGGACTGGAGGGATGAAAAACTGTTTTTT. It translates to CASGDWRDEKLFF.

This rearrangement joins TRBV9 to TRBJ2-3; TRBD2 aligns across 9 bases. This CDR3 spans 19 amino acids. Looked up from germline, CDR1 is SGDLS and CDR2 is YYNGEE. V trimming: 4 bases; J trimming: 4 bases; junction bases outside the gene matches: 19. CDR3 nucleotide sequence: TGTGCCAGCAGCCCAAGGTTTTCCGGACTAGCGAGTATATCAGATACGCAGTATTTT. It specifies CASSPRFSGLASISDTQYF.

The chain joins TRBV6-1 to TRBJ2-7; D perhaps matches TRBD1 (6 bases). This CDR3 comprises 14 residues. Germline lookup yields CDR1 MNHNS and CDR2 SASEGT. The V and J ends lost 4 bases and 6 bases respectively, with 16 bases between them. Here the CDR3 DNA reads TGTGCCAGCAGTGTAGGCAGGGGCCCGTTCGAGCAGTACTTC. It yields the protein CASSVGRGPFEQYF.

The V gene is TRBV29-1, the J gene TRBJ2-3, with 9 bases fitting TRBD2. This CDR3 spans 15 amino acids. V shed 4 bases, J shed 3 bases, and the junction held 8 bases outside the gene matches. Germline lookup yields CDR1 SQVTM and CDR2 ANQGSEA. The CDR3 DNA reads TGCAGCGTTGTCCCTGGGCGGGAGGGTACAGATACGCAGTATTTT. It yields the protein CSVVPGREGTDTQYF.

In this sample, this clone turned up a few times. Other DNA sequences within the sample encode an identical CDR3. The chain employs TRBV2 and TRBJ2-5; no firm D call. The V and J ends lost 8 bases and 1 base respectively, with 8 bases between them. In germline, CDR1 is SNHLY, CDR2 FYNNEI. The CDR3 is 12 residues long. The CDR3 nucleotides read TGTGCCAGCTTACTTTCCCAAGAGACCCAGTACTTC. Protein sequence: CASLLSQETQYF. Supplemented by reference TRBV2 and TRBJ2-5, the full variable domain reads EPEVTQTPSHQVTQMGQEVILRCVPISNHLYFYWYRQILGQKVEFLVSFYNNEISEKSEIFDDQFSVERPDGSNFTLKIRSTKLEDSAMYFCASLLSQETQYFGPGTRLLVL.

The rearrangement uses TRBV7-8 and TRBJ2-5; TRBD1 matches at 9 bases. CDR1 is SGHVS, CDR2 FQNEAQ, per germline. This CDR3 comprises 15 residues. Trimming removed 1 base from V and 2 bases from J; junction bases left unmatched: 2. In nucleotides, the CDR3 is TGTGCCAGCAGCTTAGGGACAGGGGTTCAAGAGACCCAGTACTTC. Protein sequence: CASSLGTGVQETQYF.

The rearrangement links TRBV5-1 to TRBJ1-1; 8 bases are a match to TRBD1. The CDR3 length is 17 residues. CDR1 and CDR2 from the germline V gene are SGHRS and YFSETQ. The V gene end was trimmed by 4 bases and the J gene end by 4 bases; junction bases not matched to a gene: 15. CDR3 amino acids: CASSKAPQGAGSTEAFF. The CDR3 DNA follows: TGCGCCAGCAGCAAGGCTCCCCAGGGGGCAGGGAGCACTGAAGCTTTCTTT.

CDR3 in DNA: TGTGCCAGCAGCTCGGGGAGCCGCCTTTACACAGATACGCAGTATTTT. It encodes CASSSGSRLYTDTQYF. The chain recombines TRBV7-6 with TRBJ2-3, with D tentatively TRBD2 (5 bases). The CDR3 has 16 residues. Per germline, CDR1 SGHVS and CDR2 FNYEAQ. V shed 4 bases and J shed 2 bases, with 16 bases lying between them.

This clone was observed a handful of times. The chain carries TRBV5-5 and TRBJ2-5; no definite D call. The V end was cut by 2 bases, the J end by 2 bases, with 7 bases between. The CDR3 loop spans 13 amino acids. Germline values: CDR1 SGHKS, CDR2 YYEKEE (reference sequence). CDR3 sequence: CASSLVEQETQYF. The CDR3 bases are TGTGCCAGCAGCTTAGTAGAACAAGAGACCCAGTACTTC.

This chain connects TRBV7-2 to TRBJ2-7; D perhaps matches TRBD2 (6 bases). CDR1 SGHTA and CDR2 FQGNSA come from the germline V gene. The CDR3 sequence is 17 residues long. The V end lost 1 base, the J end lost 2 bases, and 18 bases lay between the germline ends. The CDR3 region is CASSLGVFGGYAYEQYF. The CDR3 DNA reads as TGTGCCAGCAGCTTAGGCGTCTTCGGGGGATATGCCTACGAGCAGTACTTC.

The rearrangement links TRBV4-2 to TRBJ1-2; D gene ambiguous. V lost 3 bases and J lost 2, with 10 bases in between. Germline assignment: CDR1 LGHNA and CDR2 YNFKEQ. The CDR3 extends over 14 amino acids. The CDR3 DNA reads TGTGCCAGCAGCCAGCCGGGGTCCAACTATGGCTACACCTTC. Translation: CASSQPGSNYGYTF.

This clone is deemed large (0.1 to 1%). The chain carries TRBV10-3 and TRBJ2-5, with D possibly TRBD2 on 5 matching bases. This CDR3 spans 16 amino acids. The ends were cut back, 2 bases at V and 5 bases at J, with 18 bases in the middle. Germline V gene lookup returns CDR1 ENHRY and CDR2 SYGVKD. The CDR3 spells CAISERWPWETETQYF. CDR3 in DNA: TGTGCCATCAGTGAGCGTTGGCCCTGGGAGACGGAGACCCAGTACTTC.

The chain combines TRBV10-1 with TRBJ2-1; D is ambiguous. CDR1 is WNHNN, CDR2 SYGVQD, per germline (reference sequence). V was pared by 5 bases and J by 8 bases, with 7 bases between. The CDR3 sequence is 11 residues long. CDR3 region: CASSLGYEQFF. The CDR3 coding sequence is TGCGCCAGCAGTCTCGGGTATGAGCAGTTCTTC.

This clone was detected a few times. The genes are TRBV25-1 and TRBJ2-7, with a weak D call TRBD1 (6 bases). The CDR3 is 15 amino acids. CDR1 and CDR2 (germline): MGHDK, SYGVNS. V gave up 5 bases and J gave up 0 bases, with 14 bases separating them. The CDR3 nucleotides are TGTGCCAGCAGTACTCCCACAGGGTACTCCTACGAGCAGTACTTC. Translated: CASSTPTGYSYEQYF.

The sample holds a few counts of this clone. The rearrangement uses TRBV29-1 and TRBJ2-1, with 11 bases fitting TRBD1. The CDR3 is 16 amino acids. The junction had 12 bases not matched to a gene; V was cut back by 3 bases and J by 8 bases. Germline V gene data show CDR1 as SQVTM and CDR2 as ANQGSEA. CDR3 nucleotides: TGCAGCGTTGAGGGACAGGGGGTTACGAATGGCTATGAGCAGTTCTTC. Translating gives CSVEGQGVTNGYEQFF.

The chain employs TRBV7-3 and TRBJ2-5, with TRBD2 identical over 9 bases. V shed 5 bases, J shed 2 bases, and the junction held 6 bases outside the gene matches. The CDR3 contains 15 residues. CDR1 and CDR2 (germline): SGHTA, FQGTGA. CDR3 sequence reads: CASSNLAGPQETQYF. The CDR3 coding sequence is TGTGCCAGCAGCAACCTAGCGGGGCCGCAAGAGACCCAGTACTTC.

The chain uses TRBV5-1 and TRBJ1-5; a weak D match, TRBD1 (6 bases). V was pared by 4 bases and J by 6 bases, with 14 bases between. Germline V CDR1 and CDR2: SGHRS, YFSETQ. The length of the CDR3 is 14 residues. The CDR3 here is CASSPGGGSQPQHF. DNA of the CDR3: TGCGCCAGCAGCCCCGGGGGGGGCTCTCAGCCCCAGCATTTT.

The J gene is TRBJ2-3, the V gene TRBV29-1; possible D gene TRBD2, 5 bases. CDR3 length equals 12 residues. In germline, CDR1 is SQVTM, CDR2 ANQGSEA. V lost 5 bases and J lost 5, with 11 bases in between. The DNA of the CDR3 is TGCAGCGTTCGCGACGGAGGAGATACGCAGTATTTT. Its protein is CSVRDGGDTQYF.

The chain carries TRBV2 and TRBJ2-3, with 12 positions matching TRBD2. The length of the CDR3 is 15 residues. V trimming: 4 bases; J trimming: 3 bases; junction bases outside the gene matches: 2. Germline loops: CDR1 SNHLY, CDR2 FYNNEI. For the CDR3, the DNA is TGTGCCAGCAGTGGACTAGCGGGGGAAACAGATACGCAGTATTTT. Protein: CASSGLAGETDTQYF.

By share of the sample, this clone is medium-sized. The chain is built from TRBV7-8 and TRBJ1-1, with D perhaps matching TRBD1 (6 bases). The CDR3 spans 18 residues. Trimming cost V 4 bases and J 4 bases, with 25 bases left between them. The V gene's germline CDR1 is SGHVS and CDR2 FQNEAQ. The CDR3 region has the DNA TGTGCCAGCAGCTCAATAGCCCTCGTCGGACAGATGGGCACTGAAGCTTTCTTT. Protein: CASSSIALVGQMGTEAFF.

The chain is built from TRBV7-2 and TRBJ2-7; TRBD1 matches at 7 bases. CDR3 length: 15 amino acids. From germline, CDR1 is SGHTA and CDR2 FQGNSA. The junction had 6 bases not matched to a gene; V was cut back by 1 base and J by 3 bases. The CDR3: CASSLDRGGGYEQYF. In DNA form, the CDR3 reads TGTGCCAGCAGCTTAGACAGGGGTGGGGGCTACGAGCAGTACTTC.

The V call is TRBV6-5, the J call TRBJ1-2, with 7 bases identical to TRBD1. Unmatched junction bases numbered 10, after V lost 5 bases and J lost 4 bases. This CDR3 is built from 15 residues. Germline V gene sequence: CDR1 MNHEY, CDR2 SVGAGI. The CDR3 coding sequence is TGTGCCAGCAGTCCCTGGGACAGCGGTTCCTATGGCTACACCTTC. Translation gives CASSPWDSGSYGYTF.

This clone was found a few times. The genes are TRBV6-5 and TRBJ2-1; TRBD1 agrees at 7 bases. Germline loops: CDR1 MNHEY, CDR2 SVGAGI. The V and J ends lost 0 bases and 4 bases, in that order; junction bases with no gene match: 6. CDR3 size: 16 residues. The CDR3 loop is CASSYSGTASYNEQFF. CDR3 bases: TGTGCCAGCAGTTACTCCGGGACAGCTAGTTACAATGAGCAGTTCTTC.

This chain connects TRBV27 to TRBJ2-7; 9 bases fit TRBD2. V lost 5 bases, J lost 6 bases, and 8 bases stayed unmatched. There are 14 residues in the CDR3. The germline gives CDR1 MNHEY, CDR2 SMNVEV (reference sequence). The DNA of the CDR3 is TGTGCCAGCAGTCATAAGGCGGGAGGGACCGAGCAGTACTTC. Translated: CASSHKAGGTEQYF.

The chain couples TRBV7-3 to TRBJ1-1; perhaps TRBD1 as D (5 bases). Trimming cost V 2 bases and J 4 bases, with 17 bases left between them. CDR3 length equals 16 residues. Germline V CDR1 and CDR2: SGHTA, FQGTGA. CDR3 bases: TGTGCCAGCAGCTTATCCGGTGTGGGGGGGAGCACTGAAGCTTTCTTT. This gives the protein CASSLSGVGGSTEAFF.

The gene calls are TRBV7-9 and TRBJ1-2, with 12 bases matching TRBD1. Germline loops: CDR1 SEHNR, CDR2 FQNEAQ (reference sequence). There are 15 residues in the CDR3. Trimming at V came to 5 bases and at J to 7 bases, leaving 8 bases not matched to a gene. The CDR3 spells CASSDPGQGAGGYTF. The DNA for the CDR3 is TGTGCCAGCAGCGATCCGGGACAGGGGGCGGGTGGCTACACCTTC.

The V gene is TRBV5-1, the J gene TRBJ1-2, with 12 bases matching TRBD1. Germline CDR1 is SGHRS and CDR2 is YFSETQ. This CDR3 has 15 residues. Trimming at V came to 4 bases and at J to 3 bases, leaving 4 bases not matched to a gene. CDR3 sequence reads: CASSPGQGADYGYTF. Written as DNA, the CDR3 is TGCGCCAGCAGCCCGGGACAGGGGGCAGACTATGGCTACACCTTC.

The V gene is TRBV28, the J gene TRBJ2-7; 7 positions agree with TRBD2. CDR3 length equals 15 residues. With V trimmed by 1 base and J by 4 bases, 7 bases remained unmatched. CDR1 is MDHEN and CDR2 is SYDVKM in the germline V gene. The CDR3 bases are TGTGCCAGCAGTTTATTTGGCGGGAGCTCTTACGAGCAGTACTTC. Translation gives CASSLFGGSSYEQYF.

This clone was counted a few times. The CDR3 sequence is CASSQSSSDRRTGELFF. In DNA, the CDR3 is TGCGCCAGCAGTCAATCAAGTTCGGACAGAAGAACCGGGGAGCTGTTTTTT. The chain links TRBV23-1 to TRBJ2-2, with D perhaps matching TRBD1 (6 bases). TRBV23-1 qualifies as an ORF whose function is uncertain. Trimming shortened V by 0 bases and J by 5 bases, and 16 bases separated the two germline ends. This CDR3 region has 17 residues.

The V gene is TRBV6-5, the J gene TRBJ2-2, with TRBD2 matching 9 bases. Germline CDR1 MNHEY, CDR2 SVGAGI. This CDR3 spans 15 amino acids. Trimming removed 2 bases from V and 4 bases from J; junction bases left unmatched: 2. CDR3 region: CASSYAGGATGELFF. The DNA of the CDR3 is TGTGCCAGCAGTTACGCGGGAGGGGCCACCGGGGAGCTGTTTTTT.